This is a list of T cell receptor beta chains from one sample in a study of cytomegalovirus exposure and HLA in healthy donors. Sequencing was performed with immunoSEQ multiplex PCR; in TCRdb, only in-frame clones are kept and a portion is missing. Of a few hundred thousand clones listed, about 90% are singletons. Sequenced sample: PBMCs. These receptors originate from a woman aged 18-35 years in good health and CMV-seronegative. Each CDR3 is given without its conserved first and last residue.

J,V,CDR3
TRBJ2-3,TRBV7-7,ASSLAGGMTDTQY
TRBJ2-5,TRBV9,ASSVVPSGGAKETQY
TRBJ1-6,TRBV15,ATSREASLNSPLH
TRBJ2-2,TRBV6-1,ASSEPGQETNTGELF
TRBJ1-3,TRBV4-1,ASSQNGIIY
TRBJ2-6,TRBV5-4,ASSFEGGSGANVLT
TRBJ1-1,TRBV6-4,ASSGEQGTEAF
TRBJ1-1,TRBV18,ASSPPQMNTEAF
TRBJ1-5,TRBV4-1,ASSLDRISNQPQH
TRBJ1-2,TRBV27,ASSRQGNYGYT
TRBJ1-5,TRBV27,ASSQRGDVVYSNQPQH
TRBJ1-2,TRBV7-6,ASTDAGSLYGYT
TRBJ2-4,TRBV11-2,ASSSFPRGAKNIQY
TRBJ1-2,TRBV5-6,ASSPGLGANYGYT
TRBJ2-2,TRBV5-4,ASSLQGNTGELF
TRBJ2-7,TRBV5-1,ASREGGGRLDEQY
TRBJ1-1,TRBV28,ASSLIGTGDTEAF
TRBJ2-5,TRBV6-5,ASSYSDRGHETQY